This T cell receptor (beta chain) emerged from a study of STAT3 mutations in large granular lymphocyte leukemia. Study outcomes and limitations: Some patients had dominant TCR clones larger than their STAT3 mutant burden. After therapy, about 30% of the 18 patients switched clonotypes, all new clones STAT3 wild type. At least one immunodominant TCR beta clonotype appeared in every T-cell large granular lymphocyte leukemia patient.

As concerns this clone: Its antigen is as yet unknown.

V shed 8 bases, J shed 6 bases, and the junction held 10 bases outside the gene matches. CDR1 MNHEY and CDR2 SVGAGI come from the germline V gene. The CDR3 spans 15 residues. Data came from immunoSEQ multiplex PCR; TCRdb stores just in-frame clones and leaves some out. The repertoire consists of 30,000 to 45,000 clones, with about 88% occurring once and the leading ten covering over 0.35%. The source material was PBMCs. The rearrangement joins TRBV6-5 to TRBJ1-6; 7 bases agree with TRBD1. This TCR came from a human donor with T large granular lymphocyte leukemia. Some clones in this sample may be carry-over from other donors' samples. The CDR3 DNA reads TGTGCCAGCTCCAGGGGGGGAGAAGCTAATTCACCCCTCCACTTT. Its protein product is CASSRGGEANSPLHF.